This TCR beta chain was documented in a study of T cells in women clearing cervical HPV infection (dated by TCRdb to the late 2010s). Background on the whole study: The cases were about two dozen women with histologically confirmed HPV16-related CIN3 or worse, and 2 of those women had invasive cancers. Controls were 25 to 30 women whose single incident HPV16 infection cleared within 12 months without precancer or cancer developing. Blood from cases was collected at the visit at which the lesion was first identified, whereas blood from controls was collected once infection was no longer detected. Among cases, blood sampling occurred a median of 149 days after lesion detection, with an interquartile range of roughly 90 to 230 days. HLA typing was available for only a few women, so HLA type could not be excluded as a confounder. Nested within Costa Rica's Guanacaste HPV Natural History Study, an exploratory proof-of-principle case-control study compared TCR repertoires across cervical HPV16 outcomes. Cases and controls were matched on age within five years and on year of sample collection. A median age of almost 35 years was observed in cases versus under 40 in controls, and no significant differences in baseline characteristics were found. In the parent cohort, roughly 10,000 women aged 18 or older were enrolled in Guanacaste, Costa Rica, during about 1992 to 1994 and were followed for roughly seven years. Quality controls consisted of five blinded duplicates per group, for a total of some 60 samples made up of roughly 50 participants and roughly 10 replicates.

Points on this clone: Which antigen it targets is not known. The read finishes 3 residues shy of the CDR3 end, and the germline J gene is used to complete it.

From V the trimming removes 4 bases and from J it removes 6 bases, while the gene matches leave 8 bases of the junction unaccounted for. In the germline V gene, CDR1 corresponds to LGHNA and CDR2 to YNFKEQ. The CDR3 has 14 amino acids, counting the end cysteine and phenylalanine. Part of the CDR3 DNA is given, 33 bases translated from base 1. The immunoSEQ assay used multiplex PCR to amplify TCR beta CDR3 regions from an average of about 1.1 ug of genomic DNA per sample. Primer bias was corrected in the assay by using a complete synthetic TCR repertoire to establish an amplification baseline. The amplicons were sequenced on the Illumina platform. From the authors' description of their analysis: Sequences were error-corrected by clustering with frequency ratios and a modified nearest-neighbor algorithm and were then analyzed in the immunoSEQ Analyzer with IMGT gene definitions. At each rarefaction depth, TCR richness and evenness were averaged over 20 rarefaction repeats, and samples with fewer sequences than the depth were excluded. Relative abundances of V, D and J genes were compared between groups using Wilcoxon rank sum tests, with FDR correction applied. Blinded duplicates gave an intraclass correlation of roughly 96% for TCR richness and an average of around 83% across around 66 gene segments. The table comes from immuneACCESS by way of TCRdb, which keeps in-frame sequences with V and J called. Part of the clones is missing from these tables; in studies checked, under half for an unresolved V gene and the rest for unknown reasons. Clone size and the V and J calls come from that table; the DNA yielded D and trimming. The table for this sample lists about 29,000 clones. 2.5% to 3.5% of the sample rests with the top ten.

Results and caveats for the whole study, not just this receptor: TCR repertoire richness was significantly higher in CIN3+ cases than in controls across sequencing depths, while evenness did not differ. Whether associations preceded infection or resulted from infection could not be shown with the cross-sectional design, and effector/memory subsets and HPV-specific T cells were not isolated. By combining richness with V gene abundances, random forest classifiers separated cases from controls with an estimated AUC of roughly 0.8. Lower TRBV6-7 relative abundance was observed in cases than in controls (about 0.099% versus 0.17%; Bonferroni P = 0.0008). Because T-cell numbers per sample were unknown, differences in richness could reflect varying T-cell content rather than repertoire biology.

Every participant had a single incident cervical HPV16 infection, and prevalent HPV16 infections were excluded. Cervical HPV DNA was detected with MY09/MY11 PCR, and genotyping was done by dot-blot hybridization. Approximately 16 mL of heparinized blood were centrifuged, and the buffy coat was split into aliquots, frozen at -30 degrees C, and then kept at -80 degrees C. QIAGEN kits were used to extract genomic DNA from the buffy coat specimens. The source material was blood buffy coat. This receptor chain uses TRBV4-2 and TRBJ1-2, with 7 bases in between that match TRBD1. The sequence was collected from a woman aged 18-70 years with a cervical HPV16 infection that either progressed to CIN3+ or cleared (not recorded which). Incomplete CDR3 DNA: TGTGCCAGCAGCCGTGACAGGGAGTCGGATGGC. This codes for CASSRDRESDG. The whole CDR3 protein reads CASSRDRESDGYTF.